This TCR beta chain is drawn from a study of blood T cell repertoires in COVID-19. For the study at large: The samples span acute and convalescent COVID-19 from the United States, Italy and Spain. Nucleic acid was either cDNA or gDNA, and it came from T cells, B-cell-depleted T cells, or PBMCs.

Original data processing: Reference gene primer amplification in the assay estimated nucleated cell counts. Some clones are missing from TCRdb's copy, which holds only in-frame ones; the method was immunoSEQ multiplex PCR. V and J calls and clone size are as listed in that table; D and trimming were resolved from the DNA. The sample holds hundreds of thousands of clones, 88% seen once. There are a few counts of this clone. V was clipped by 6 bases and J by 3 bases, with 12 bases between them. CDR1 and CDR2 from the germline V gene are LNHDA and SQIVND (reference sequence). The length of the CDR3 is 13 residues. Residents of approximately 25 US areas, aged about 18 to 89 years, made up the participants.

The V call is TRBV19, the J call TRBJ2-7; a weak D match, TRBD1 (6 bases). This TCR was sampled from a woman aged 18-30 years who had been exposed to COVID-19. The sequencing input was PBMCs or T cells enriched from blood (not recorded which). The DNA for the CDR3 is TGTGCCAGTAGGCAGGGGCCCGTCTACGAGCAGTACTTC. It encodes CASRQGPVYEQYF.